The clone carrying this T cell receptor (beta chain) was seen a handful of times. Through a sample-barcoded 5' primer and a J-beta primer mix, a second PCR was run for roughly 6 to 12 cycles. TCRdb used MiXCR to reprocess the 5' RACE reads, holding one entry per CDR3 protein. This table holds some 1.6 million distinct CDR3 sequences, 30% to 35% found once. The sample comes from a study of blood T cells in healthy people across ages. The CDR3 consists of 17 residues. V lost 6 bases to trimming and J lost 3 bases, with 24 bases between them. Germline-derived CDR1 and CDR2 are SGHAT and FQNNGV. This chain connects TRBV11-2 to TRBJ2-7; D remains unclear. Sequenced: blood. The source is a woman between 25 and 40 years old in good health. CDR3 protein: CASSSPGPAGVGYEQYF. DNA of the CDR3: TGTGCCAGCAGTTCACCGGGTCCGGCAGGAGTAGGCTACGAGCAGTACTTC.